The clone carrying this T cell receptor (beta chain) was seen at least ten times. The antigen is unknown. The data are from a study of T cells in Graves' hyperthyroidism and ophthalmopathy. The CDR3 is made up of 17 amino acids. Germline V gives CDR1 SGHTA, CDR2 FQGTGA. V was clipped by 2 bases and J by 7 bases; unmatched bases: 13. What was amplified from RNA transcripts were TCR beta CDR3 regions. An initial round of RT-PCR targeting the TCR CDR3 relied on the HTBI primer set. TCRdb ran MiXCR on the multiplex PCR reads and lists one entry per CDR3 protein. Altogether around 500,000 distinct CDR3 sequences are present, about an eighth being singletons, with the ten largest covering around a sixth. Findings and caveats of the study: The model identified upcoming ophthalmopathy a median about 6.5 months ahead of onset.

This chain links TRBV7-3 with TRBJ2-1; 8 nucleotides agree with TRBD2. This receptor was taken from a woman aged 18 to 35 with Graves' hyperthyroidism. The sample comprised blood. The CDR3 loop reads CASSLRLSAGGHNEQFF. CDR3 bases: TGTGCCAGCAGCTTACGCCTCTCTGCGGGAGGCCATAATGAGCAGTTCTTC.